The sequence of this TCR beta chain was determined in a study of T cell repertoires in aging, cancer and after chemotherapy. TCR beta rearrangements were amplified from peripheral blood genomic DNA. This clonotype ranks as medium-sized (0.01 to 0.1%). The J segment lost 7 bases and the V segment lost 4 bases, leaving 7 bases of the junction unmatched. Per the germline V gene, CDR1 is LNHDA and CDR2 is SQIVND (reference sequence). CDR3 length: 14 residues. Multiplex touch-down PCR with TRB-A/B primers amplified rearranged V-D-J TRB sequences. MiXCR, run by TCRdb on the multiplex PCR reads, gives a single entry per CDR3 protein. Here the sample spans roughly 2,200 distinct CDR3 sequences, 20% to 25% being singletons.

V gene TRBV19 combines with J gene TRBJ1-5; TRBD1 aligns across 7 bases. The sequenced sample consisted of blood. The sequence was collected from a human donor with a solid tumor. Written as DNA, the CDR3 is TGTGCCAGTAGTAGCACAGGGGCAGGGCAGCCCCAGCATTTT. Protein sequence: CASSSTGAGQPQHF.